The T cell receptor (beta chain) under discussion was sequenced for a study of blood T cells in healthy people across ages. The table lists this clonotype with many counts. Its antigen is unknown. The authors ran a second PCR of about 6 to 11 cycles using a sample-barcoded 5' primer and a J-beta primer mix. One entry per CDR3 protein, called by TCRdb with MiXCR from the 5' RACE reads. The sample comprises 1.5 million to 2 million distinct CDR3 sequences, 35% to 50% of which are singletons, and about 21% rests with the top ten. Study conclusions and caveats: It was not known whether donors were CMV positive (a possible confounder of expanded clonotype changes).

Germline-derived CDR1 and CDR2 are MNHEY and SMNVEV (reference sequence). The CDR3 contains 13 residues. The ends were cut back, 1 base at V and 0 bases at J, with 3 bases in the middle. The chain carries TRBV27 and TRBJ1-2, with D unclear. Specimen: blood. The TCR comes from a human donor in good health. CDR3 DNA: TGTGCCAGCAGTTTATTCCCTAACTATGGCTACACCTTC. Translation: CASSLFPNYGYTF.